This T cell receptor (beta chain) stems from a study of CD8 T cells in ankylosing spondylitis. Study-level points and caveats: Disease-associated clones were CD8+ and fairly uncommon in peripheral blood.

This clonotype has at least ten counts. Its target is unknown. TCRdb called the 5' RACE reads again in MiXCR, with one record for every CDR3 protein. Here the sample spans 200,000 to 300,000 distinct CDR3 sequences, about 10% being singletons. Germline assignment: CDR1 SGHDT and CDR2 YYEEEE. This CDR3 has 12 amino acids. Trimming took off 0 bases at V and 4 bases at J, with 2 bases between the two ends. The J gene is TRBJ1-3, the V gene TRBV5-6; D is unresolved. The sample was blood, either unsorted or a sorted T cell fraction (not recorded which). The receptor's source is a male donor with ankylosing spondylitis or in good health (not recorded which). The CDR3 spells CASSLDGNTIYF. CDR3 in DNA: TGTGCCAGCAGCTTGGACGGAAACACCATATATTTT.